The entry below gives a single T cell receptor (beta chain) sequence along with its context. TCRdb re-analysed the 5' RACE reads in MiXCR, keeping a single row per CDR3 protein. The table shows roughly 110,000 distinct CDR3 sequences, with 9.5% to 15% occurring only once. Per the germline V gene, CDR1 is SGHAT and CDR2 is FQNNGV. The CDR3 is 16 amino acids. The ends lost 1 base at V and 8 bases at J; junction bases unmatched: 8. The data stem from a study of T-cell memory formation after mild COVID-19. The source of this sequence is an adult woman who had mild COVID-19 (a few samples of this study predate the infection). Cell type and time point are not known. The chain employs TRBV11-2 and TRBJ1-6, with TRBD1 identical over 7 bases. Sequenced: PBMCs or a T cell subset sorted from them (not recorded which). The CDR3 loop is CASSLAGGQVYSPLHF. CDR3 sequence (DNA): TGTGCCAGCAGCTTAGCAGGAGGACAGGTTTATTCACCCCTCCACTTT.